This paragraph covers one T cell receptor (beta chain) sequence. This CDR3 region has 13 residues. Per the germline V gene, CDR1 is SGHDN and CDR2 is FVKESK. V was clipped by 3 bases and J by 6 bases, with 9 bases between them. These data belong to a study of shared clonotypes between healthy human individuals. CD45RO-negative, CCR7-selected cells formed the naive CD8 fraction, which excluded terminally differentiated effector memory CD45RA+ cells. Some clones are missing from TCRdb's copy, which holds only in-frame ones; the method was immunoSEQ multiplex PCR. The data contain roughly 600,000 clones, about 98% of them seen just once; the ten biggest clones take up approximately 0.33%.

The sample comprised naive CD8+ T cells sorted from blood. V is TRBV14 and J is TRBJ2-1; D is undetermined. This TCR was recovered from a young man in good health. CDR3 in amino acids: CASSQYTGNEQFF. The DNA of the CDR3 is TGTGCCAGCAGCCAGTACACGGGCAATGAGCAGTTCTTC.